The next 11 T cell receptor beta chains were all read from a single sample in a study of OX40 agonist ivuxolimab in advanced cancers. Produced via immunoSEQ multiplex PCR; TCRdb's table is partial and in-frame only. Of around 62,000 clones in the sample, roughly 80% were seen once. Sequencing was performed on CD4+ or CD8+ T cells sorted from blood, taken in a trial of the OX40 agonist ivuxolimab. These receptors originate from an adult with an advanced solid tumor such as melanoma, head and neck, liver or kidney cancer.

The V call is TRBV19, the J call TRBJ2-5, with D unresolved. The CDR3 runs 13 residues. From germline, CDR1 is LNHDA and CDR2 SQIVND (reference sequence). V dropped 5 bases and J dropped 2 bases, with 9 bases sitting between them. In DNA form, the CDR3 reads TGTGCCAGTAGTGTAAGCGTACAAGAGACCCAGTACTTC. Translating gives CASSVSVQETQYF.

The chain joins TRBV2 to TRBJ2-1, with a possible D match to TRBD1 (5 bases). The CDR3 spans 14 residues. The V and J ends lost 7 bases and 6 bases respectively, with 16 bases between them. CDR1 is SNHLY and CDR2 is FYNNEI in the germline V gene. DNA for the CDR3: TGTGCCAGCAACGCAGGGCCTTCTGGCAATGAGCAGTTCTTC. Its protein product is CASNAGPSGNEQFF.

The CDR3 sequence is CASSPRTGGDSPLHF. The CDR3 DNA reads TGTGCCAGCTCACCTCGAACAGGGGGCGATTCACCCCTCCACTTT. The V call is TRBV18, the J call TRBJ1-6; TRBD1 aligns across 9 bases. The CDR3 covers 15 residues. The V gene's germline CDR1 is KGHSH and CDR2 LQKENI. Trimming took 3 bases from V and 8 from J; bases not matched to a gene: 5.

This chain links TRBV30 with TRBJ2-6; a weak D match, TRBD1 (5 bases). The V gene lost 2 bases and the J gene lost 0 bases, with 8 bases spanning the gap. This CDR3 contains 15 residues. Germline assignment: CDR1 GTSNPN and CDR2 SVGIG (reference sequence). CDR3 in DNA: TGTGCCTGGAGTAAGGGGAACTCTGGGGCCAACGTCCTGACTTTC. Translating it yields CAWSKGNSGANVLTF.

The J gene is TRBJ2-3, the V gene TRBV15, with TRBD1 matching 8 bases. This CDR3 contains 16 residues. J was trimmed by 1 base and V by 1 base; bases with no gene match: 4. Germline V gene data show CDR1 as LNHNV and CDR2 as YYDKDF (reference sequence). The DNA of the CDR3 is TGTGCCACCAGCAGAGGTCAGACAGGGGGCACAGATACGCAGTATTTT. This codes for CATSRGQTGGTDTQYF.

The V call is TRBV19, the J call TRBJ1-1, with TRBD1 matching over 7 bases. Looked up from germline, CDR1 is LNHDA and CDR2 is SQIVND (reference sequence). The CDR3 loop spans 15 amino acids. The J segment lost 4 bases and the V segment lost 3 bases, leaving 8 bases of the junction unmatched. CDR3 protein: CASSIQTGLGTEAFF. The CDR3 nucleotides read TGTGCCAGTAGTATCCAGACAGGGTTGGGCACTGAAGCTTTCTTT.

The chain couples TRBV5-1 to TRBJ2-3; a possible D gene is TRBD1 (6 bases). This CDR3 has 15 amino acids. Germline CDR1 reads SGHRS; CDR2 reads YFSETQ. Trimming shortened V by 6 bases and J by 0 bases, and 14 bases separated the two germline ends. CDR3 sequence: CASTMRDTSTDTQYF. The CDR3 DNA is TGCGCCAGCACCATGAGGGACACTAGCACAGATACGCAGTATTTT.

J is TRBJ2-7 and V is TRBV7-9; TRBD1 or TRBD2 may be the D gene (5 bases each). The CDR3 loop spans 15 amino acids. V was cut by 4 bases and J by 3 bases, with 16 bases left in between. Germline V gene sequence: CDR1 SEHNR, CDR2 FQNEAQ (reference sequence). The CDR3 bases are TGTGCCAGCAGCTCGGGACGGATGGCGATCTACGAGCAGTACTTC. It yields the protein CASSSGRMAIYEQYF.

The genes are TRBV5-1 and TRBJ2-3; no firm D call. CDR3 length: 14 residues. Trimming stripped 0 bases from V and 3 bases from J, with 8 bases between. The germline gives CDR1 SGHRS, CDR2 YFSETQ. The CDR3 DNA reads as TGCGCCAGCAGCTTGGGGCTCGGAACAGATACGCAGTATTTT. This translates into CASSLGLGTDTQYF.

The rearrangement links TRBV6-6 to TRBJ2-3; the D gene is possibly TRBD1 (6 bases). Germline CDR1 is MNHNY and CDR2 is SVGAGI (reference sequence). The CDR3 loop spans 15 amino acids. Deletions cut 4 bases from V and 6 bases from J, with 17 bases between. The CDR3 DNA follows: TGTGCCAGCAGTTCCGCAGGGGACCTCACGGATACGCAGTATTTT. As protein: CASSSAGDLTDTQYF.

CDR3: CASSRDSINYGYTF. CDR3 in DNA: TGTGCCAGCAGCAGGGACAGCATTAACTATGGCTACACCTTC. V usage is TRBV6-6 and J usage is TRBJ1-2, with 7 positions matching TRBD1. V lost 6 bases to trimming and J lost 1 base; unmatched junction nucleotides: 5. The CDR3 extends over 14 amino acids. The germline V gene has CDR1 MNHNY and CDR2 SVGAGI (reference sequence).